The rows below give T cell receptor beta chains drawn from one sample of a study of human T cells and chemical hapten exposure. One entry per CDR3 protein, called by TCRdb with MiXCR from the RACE reads. The repertoire has about 50,000 distinct CDR3 sequences, around 4.5% of them found once; the top ten carry 1.5% to 2%. Sequencing was performed on whole blood. Receptors were obtained from a female donor in good health. Some clones in this sample may be carry-over from other donors' samples. CDR3s include the opening cysteine and the closing phenylalanine or tryptophan. D genes are given only for firm matches. Only some rows state a clone size, as once, few, many or a class for expanded clones.

>many|TRBD1|TRBJ2-7|TRBV12-3/TRBV12-4
TGTGCCAGCAGTACCCGGGACAGGGCCTCCTACGAGCAGTACTTC
CASSTRDRASYEQYF
>many|-|TRBJ1-1|TRBV6-2/TRBV6-3
TGTGCCAGCAGTTACAGGGAGGCCACTGAAGCTTTCTTT
CASSYREATEAFF
>many|-|TRBJ2-2|TRBV12-3/TRBV12-4
TGTGCCAGCAGTTTAACTGGGGGCACCGGGGAGCTGTTTTTT
CASSLTGGTGELFF
>many|-|TRBJ1-1|TRBV5-1
TGCGCCAGCAATTTTAAGGACAGTCTGAACACTGAAGCTTTCTTT
CASNFKDSLNTEAFF
>many|-|TRBJ1-1|TRBV4-3
TGCGCCAGCAGCCTTTTTACGGGTCAGCCTGAAGCTTTCTTT
CASSLFTGQPEAFF
>many|-|TRBJ1-2|TRBV3-1
TGTGCCAGCAGCCACTTTGTACAGGGTGGGTACTATGGCTACACCTTC
CASSHFVQGGYYGYTF
>many|TRBD1|TRBJ2-3|TRBV5-1
TGCGCCAGCAGCCGTGGACAGGGGATCACAGATACGCAGTATTTT
CASSRGQGITDTQYF
>few|-|TRBJ1-5|TRBV5-1
TGCGCCAGCAGCCCGACAAATAGCAATCAGCCCCAGCATTTT
CASSPTNSNQPQHF
>many|-|TRBJ2-5|TRBV7-3
TGTGCCAGCAGCTCGCTGAAACTTCAGGGTGCAGCGACCCAGTACTTC
CASSSLKLQGAATQYF
>-|-|TRBJ1-2|TRBV7-8
TGTGCCAGCAGCCTGGACCATAACTATGGCTACACCTTC
CASSLDHNYGYTF
>-|-|TRBJ1-1|TRBV5-1
TGCGCCAGCAGCTTGGTGTTCGGGACGAACACTGAAGCTTTCTTT
CASSLVFGTNTEAFF
>many|TRBD1|TRBJ2-1|TRBV7-2
TGTGCCAGCAGAAAACAGGGGCAAAGCTCCTACAATGAGCAGTTCTTC
CASRKQGQSSYNEQFF
>many|-|TRBJ1-4|TRBV20-1
TGCAGTGCTAGAGATCTCTGGGGATCTAATGAAAAACTGTTTTTT
CSARDLWGSNEKLFF
>many|-|TRBJ1-3|TRBV18
TGTGCCAGCTCACCACCGTCCGGGGGGACTGGAAACACCATATATTTT
CASSPPSGGTGNTIYF
>few|-|TRBJ2-3|TRBV29-1
TGCAGCGTTGCCGTAGGCAGCACAGATACGCAGTATTTT
CSVAVGSTDTQYF
>many|-|TRBJ2-3|TRBV12-3/TRBV12-4
TGTGCCAGCAGGGGGCTAGCCACAGATACGCAGTATTTT
CASRGLATDTQYF
>many|-|TRBJ2-7|TRBV20-1
TGCAGTGCTAGCCCAGACTCCTACGAGCAGTACTTC
CSASPDSYEQYF
>many|-|TRBJ2-3|TRBV7-9
TGTGCCAGCAGCTCCACCTCCAGGGGAAGCACAGATACGCAGTATTTT
CASSSTSRGSTDTQYF
>many|-|TRBJ2-2|TRBV7-8
TGTGCCAGCAGCCCCGAGGTGGGGGGCGTTGACACCGGGGAGCTGTTTTTT
CASSPEVGGVDTGELFF
>many|-|TRBJ1-1|TRBV6-4
TGTGCCAGCCGGAGGGGCGAGAACACTGAAGCTTTCTTT
CASRRGENTEAFF
>many|TRBD2|TRBJ2-3|TRBV27
TGTGCCAGCAGTTCAACACTAGCGGGGGGGCCGGCAGATACGCAGTATTTT
CASSSTLAGGPADTQYF
>many|-|TRBJ1-1|TRBV6-2/TRBV6-3
TGTGCCAGCAGTTATCACAGGGACACTGAAGCTTTCTTT
CASSYHRDTEAFF
>many|-|TRBJ2-5|TRBV7-2
TGTGCCAGCAGCTTACTAGCGGAGACCCAGTACTTC
CASSLLAETQYF
>-|TRBD2|TRBJ2-3|TRBV10-3
TGTGCCATCGCCGCCTTGTACGGGGGGACTACGCAGTATTTT
CAIAALYGGTTQYF
>many|TRBD2|TRBJ2-2|TRBV7-8
TGTGCCAGCAGCTTACACCTAGGACTAGTTAGCACCGGGGAGCTGTTTTTT
CASSLHLGLVSTGELFF
>many|-|TRBJ1-1|TRBV5-1
TGCGCCAGCAGCTTGAGCACGGGGGGAAACACTGAAGCTTTCTTT
CASSLSTGGNTEAFF
>few|-|TRBJ2-3|TRBV11-2
TGTGCCAGCAGCCCCGTGTTAGATACGCAGTATTTT
CASSPVLDTQYF
>many|TRBD1|TRBJ1-1|TRBV7-2
TGTGCCAGCAGCTTAAGCCCGACAGGGATCACTGAAGCTTTCTTT
CASSLSPTGITEAFF
>many|TRBD2|TRBJ2-1|TRBV12-3/TRBV12-4
TGTGCCAGCAGTCCCGGGAGGGGGAATGAGCAGTTCTTC
CASSPGRGNEQFF
>-|TRBD2|TRBJ2-1|TRBV5-1
TGCGCCAGCAGCTTGGGACGGACTAGCGGGGGGGCGAATAATGAGCAGTTCTTC
CASSLGRTSGGANNEQFF
>many|TRBD1|TRBJ1-1|TRBV6-6
TGTGCCAGCAGTACGCGGGACAGCGCAGGAAAAGCTTTCTTT
CASSTRDSAGKAFF
>few|-|TRBJ2-5|TRBV6-2/TRBV6-3
TGTGCCAGCAGTTACGGCCAGGGGATGGGTGAGACCCAGTACTTC
CASSYGQGMGETQYF
>many|-|TRBJ2-3|TRBV7-9
TGTGCCAGCAGCTTACTTGGACCAGATACGCAGTATTTT
CASSLLGPDTQYF
>many|-|TRBJ2-3|TRBV24-1
TGTGCCACCAGTGAGGCCCGGGGCAGCACAGATACGCAGTATTTT
CATSEARGSTDTQYF
>many|-|TRBJ1-1|TRBV28
TGTGCCAGCAGTTCCCCCGGGGGCCCTAGGACTGAAGCTTTCTTT
CASSSPGGPRTEAFF
>many|-|TRBJ2-6|TRBV12-3/TRBV12-4
TGTGCCAGCAGTTTAATGCTGGACTCTGGGGCCAACGTCCTGACTTTC
CASSLMLDSGANVLTF
>many|-|TRBJ1-2|TRBV6-6
TGTGCCAGCAGTTACTTTCTCCCCCTCAACTATGGCTACACCTTC
CASSYFLPLNYGYTF
>many|-|TRBJ2-1|TRBV20-1
TGCAGTGCTAGCGTTGGGAGGGGGGGCAATGAGCAGTTCTTC
CSASVGRGGNEQFF
>-|TRBD1|TRBJ2-7|TRBV5-4
TGTGCCAGCAGCACCGGGACAGACTTTACCTACGAGCAGTACTTC
CASSTGTDFTYEQYF
>many|-|TRBJ2-6|TRBV3-2
TGTGCCAGCAGCCCCCGGCGGACGGTCGCCCGCTTGAGCGGGGCCAACGTCCTGACTTTC
CASSPRRTVARLSGANVLTF
>few|-|TRBJ1-5|TRBV19
TGTGCCAGTAATTGGGCGTTATATAGCAATCAGCCCCAGCATTTT
CASNWALYSNQPQHF
>many|TRBD1|TRBJ1-1|TRBV7-2
TGTGCCAGCAGCCTTAGACAGGGGGCGACTGAAGCTTTCTTT
CASSLRQGATEAFF
>few|TRBD1|TRBJ2-3|TRBV6-5
TGTGCCAGCAGTCCCGGGACAGAAGCAGATACGCAGTATTTT
CASSPGTEADTQYF
>many|TRBD1|TRBJ1-4|TRBV19
TGTGCCAGTAGTACGACAGGGTTTCAAGAAAAACTGTTTTTT
CASSTTGFQEKLFF
>few|-|TRBJ1-5|TRBV5-1
TGCGCCAGCAGCTTGGCCGGGGGGGCGGGTCAGCCCCAGCATTTT
CASSLAGGAGQPQHF
>many|-|TRBJ1-3|TRBV10-3
TGTGCCATCTACCCTGGGGTAGGAGACGACTCTGGAAACACCATATATTTT
CAIYPGVGDDSGNTIYF
>many|TRBD2|TRBJ2-5|TRBV6-1
TGTGCCAGCAGCTCCGGGACTAGTAACCAAGAGACCCAGTACTTC
CASSSGTSNQETQYF
>many|-|TRBJ2-3|TRBV29-1
TGCAGCGTTGTGTCGGTTGGGGCGGGGGCCACTAGCACAGATACGCAGTATTTT
CSVVSVGAGATSTDTQYF
>many|-|TRBJ1-5|TRBV27
TGTGCCAGCAGTCCACGACGGGGAGGGATCGGGAATCAGCCCCAGCATTTT
CASSPRRGGIGNQPQHF